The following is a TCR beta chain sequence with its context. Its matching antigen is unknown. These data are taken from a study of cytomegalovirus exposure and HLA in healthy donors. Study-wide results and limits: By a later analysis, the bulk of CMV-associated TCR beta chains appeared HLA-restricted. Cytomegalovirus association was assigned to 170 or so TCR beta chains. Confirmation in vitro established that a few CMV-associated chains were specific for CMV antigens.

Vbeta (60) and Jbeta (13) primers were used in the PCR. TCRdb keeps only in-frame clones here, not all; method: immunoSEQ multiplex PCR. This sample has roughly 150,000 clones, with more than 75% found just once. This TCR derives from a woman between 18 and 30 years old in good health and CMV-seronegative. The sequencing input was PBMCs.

CDR3 in amino acids: CASTTGTGIIEQYF. The CDR3 bases are TGTGCCAGCACCACCGGGACAGGGATCATCGAGCAGTACTTC. The chain couples TRBV28 to TRBJ2-7, with 9 bases matching TRBD1. Germline V lookup: CDR1 MDHEN, CDR2 SYDVKM. V lost 7 bases, J lost 6 bases, and 10 bases stayed unmatched. The CDR3 is 14 amino acids.